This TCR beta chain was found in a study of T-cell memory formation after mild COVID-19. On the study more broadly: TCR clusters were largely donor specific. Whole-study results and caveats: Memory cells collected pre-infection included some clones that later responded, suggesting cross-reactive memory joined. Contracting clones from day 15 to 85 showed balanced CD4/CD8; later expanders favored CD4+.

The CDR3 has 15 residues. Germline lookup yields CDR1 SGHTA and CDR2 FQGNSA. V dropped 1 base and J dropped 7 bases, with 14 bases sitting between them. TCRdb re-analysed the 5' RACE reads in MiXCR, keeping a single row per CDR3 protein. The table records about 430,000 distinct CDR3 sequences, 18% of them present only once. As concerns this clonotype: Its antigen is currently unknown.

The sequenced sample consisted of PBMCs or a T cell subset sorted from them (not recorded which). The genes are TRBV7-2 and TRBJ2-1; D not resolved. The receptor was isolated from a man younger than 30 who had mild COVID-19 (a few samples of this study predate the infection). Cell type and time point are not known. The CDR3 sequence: CASSLDGDPINEQFF. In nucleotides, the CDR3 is TGTGCCAGCAGCTTAGATGGCGATCCTATAAATGAGCAGTTCTTC.